The sequence of this T cell receptor (beta chain) was determined in a study of blood T cell repertoires in COVID-19. This table comes from immunoSEQ multiplex PCR, and its TCRdb copy is limited to in-frame clones, with some not included. The sample contains 30,000 to 40,000 clones, around four fifths of which appear only once. This clone has more than one count but fewer than ten. The germline gives CDR1 DFQATT, CDR2 SNEGSKA (reference sequence). Germline trimming cut 6 bases from V and 6 bases from J; bases unmatched to any gene: 2. The CDR3 totals 11 residues. The sequence was collected from a man over 45 with active COVID-19. Sequenced material: peripheral blood. The gene calls are TRBV20-1 and TRBJ1-5; 7 bases match TRBD1. The CDR3, as DNA: TGCAGTGCAGGGGGCAGTCAGCCCCAGCATTTT. Protein product: CSAGGSQPQHF.